The next 17 T cell receptor beta chains were all read from a single sample in a study of cytomegalovirus exposure and HLA in healthy donors. The PCR contained 60 Vbeta and 13 Jbeta primers. Libraries were prepared by immunoSEQ multiplex PCR; TCRdb keeps only in-frame clonotypes and omits some of them. The table lists about 46,000 clones, with under 1.4% in the top ten. The source material was PBMCs. Receptors originate from a woman in her thirties or forties in good health and CMV-seronegative.

Turning to this clone: Other nucleotide sequences from this sample produce the same CDR3. V usage is TRBV7-9 and J usage is TRBJ1-2, with 9 bases that match TRBD1. V dropped 4 bases and J dropped 4; count of bases not matched to a gene: 1. There are 13 residues in the CDR3. Per germline, CDR1 SEHNR and CDR2 FQNEAQ (reference sequence). CDR3 sequence (DNA): TGTGCCAGCAGCTCGGGACAGGGCTATGGCTACACCTTC. The encoded protein is CASSSGQGYGYTF.

The CDR3 here is CASSAQGLGPQHF. CDR3 nucleotide sequence: TGTGCCAGCAGCGCTCAGGGATTAGGGCCCCAGCATTTT. The chain combines TRBV7-9 with TRBJ1-5; D possibly corresponds to TRBD1 (5 bases). This CDR3 is 13 amino acids long. Looked up from germline, CDR1 is SEHNR and CDR2 is FQNEAQ (reference sequence). The ends were cut back, 5 bases at V and 9 bases at J, with 14 bases in the middle.

This chain connects TRBV6-1 to TRBJ2-7; 8 bases map to TRBD2. This CDR3 comprises 16 residues. V lost 3 bases, J lost 0 bases, and 7 bases stayed unmatched. CDR1 is MNHNS and CDR2 is SASEGT in the germline V gene. The chain's CDR3 is CASSDPGLVSSYEQYF. Here the CDR3 DNA reads TGTGCCAGCAGTGACCCGGGACTAGTCAGCTCCTACGAGCAGTACTTC.

This chain connects TRBV30 to TRBJ1-2; possible D gene TRBD1, 6 bases. CDR3 size: 13 residues. Germline loops: CDR1 GTSNPN, CDR2 SVGIG (reference sequence). V was cut by 3 bases and J by 6 bases, with 14 bases left in between. The CDR3 nucleotides read TGTGCCTGGAGCAGGCAGGGGCTGAATGGCTACACCTTC. Residues: CAWSRQGLNGYTF.

The gene calls are TRBV28 and TRBJ1-5, with a tentative D call TRBD1 (6 bases). V gave up 3 bases and J gave up 7 bases, with 13 bases separating them. The CDR3 is made up of 14 amino acids. Looked up from germline, CDR1 is MDHEN and CDR2 is SYDVKM. CDR3 DNA sequence: TGTGCCAGCAGTTTGCAACAGGGTTCACAGCCCCAGCATTTT. It specifies CASSLQQGSQPQHF.

The V and J genes are TRBV5-4 and TRBJ2-2; 9 bases are a match to TRBD2. The germline CDR1 and CDR2 sequences are SGHNT and YYREEE (reference sequence). This CDR3 is built from 16 residues. V shed 4 bases and J 4 bases; nucleotides not matched to a gene: 8. CDR3 coding DNA: TGTGCCAGCAGCACGGGGAGCGGGAGGACCACCGGGGAGCTGTTTTTT. It translates to CASSTGSGRTTGELFF.

The chain uses TRBV15 and TRBJ2-3; 7 nucleotides line up with TRBD2. The CDR3 covers 17 residues. Germline lookup yields CDR1 LNHNV and CDR2 YYDKDF (reference sequence). V trimming: 5 bases; J trimming: 2 bases; junction bases outside the gene matches: 13. CDR3 in amino acids: CATSPVGRESYTDTQYF. CDR3 DNA sequence: TGTGCCACCAGCCCGGTGGGGCGGGAGTCATACACAGATACGCAGTATTTT.

The chain employs TRBV18 and TRBJ2-1, with a possible D match to TRBD2 (5 bases). V lost 4 bases and J 5 bases, leaving 18 bases between the germline ends. This CDR3 has 16 residues. Germline CDR1 is KGHSH and CDR2 is LQKENI. Here the CDR3 DNA reads TGTGCCAGCTCACAGGACTCGGATAACGGCGACAATGAGCAGTTCTTC. Translated: CASSQDSDNGDNEQFF.

The chain is built from TRBV6-1 and TRBJ2-6; weak D call: TRBD1 (5 bases). Per the germline V gene, CDR1 is MNHNS and CDR2 is SASEGT. Trimming pared 7 bases from V and 3 bases from J, leaving 13 bases between. The length of the CDR3 is 15 residues. CDR3: CASTIRAGGANVLTF. DNA for the CDR3: TGTGCCAGCACCATCAGGGCCGGTGGGGCCAACGTCCTGACTTTC.

The V and J genes are TRBV20-1 and TRBJ1-4; D remains ambiguous. The CDR3 spans 11 residues. The germline gives CDR1 DFQATT, CDR2 SNEGSKA (reference sequence). Trimming cost V 1 base and J 7 bases, with 4 bases left between them. CDR3 DNA sequence: TGCAGTGCTAGAGGGCCTGAAAAACTGTTTTTT. This sequence encodes CSARGPEKLFF.

The chain couples TRBV4-3 to TRBJ2-7, with 12 bases that match TRBD2. J lost 6 bases, V lost 5 bases, and 11 bases had no gene match. This CDR3 is 16 amino acids long. Germline V gene lookup returns CDR1 LGHNA and CDR2 YSLEER. In DNA form, the CDR3 reads TGCGCCAGCAGCTTAGAACGGACTAGCGGGGATCGCGAGCAGTACTTC. Translation gives CASSLERTSGDREQYF.

The chain links TRBV11-2 to TRBJ2-7, with 10 nucleotides matching TRBD2. The CDR3 is made up of 17 amino acids. J was trimmed by 0 bases and V by 3 bases; bases with no gene match: 8. Germline V lookup: CDR1 SGHAT, CDR2 FQNNGV. The CDR3 DNA follows: TGTGCCAGCAGCTTTAGCGGGAGGCCCTCATACTCCTACGAGCAGTACTTC. This encodes CASSFSGRPSYSYEQYF.

This sequence joins TRBV28 and TRBJ2-1, with a possible D match to TRBD2 (5 bases). CDR3 length equals 15 residues. Per the germline V gene, CDR1 is MDHEN and CDR2 is SYDVKM. Trimming pared 4 bases from V and 3 bases from J, leaving 13 bases between. In DNA form, the CDR3 reads TGTGCCAGCAGTTCGACTGGACTTCACTACAATGAGCAGTTCTTC. Protein product: CASSSTGLHYNEQFF.

J is TRBJ2-5 and V is TRBV18; 8 bases align to TRBD1. With 2 bases clipped from V and 4 bases from J, the junction kept 6 bases outside the gene matches. Germline CDR1 reads KGHSH; CDR2 reads LQKENI. CDR3 length: 15 amino acids. The DNA for the CDR3 is TGTGCCAGCTCACCAACAGGGGGGTTTATAGAGACCCAGTACTTC. Translation: CASSPTGGFIETQYF. The full variable domain, rest sourced from reference TRBV18 and TRBJ2-5, is NAGVMQNPRHLVRRRGQEARLRCSPMKGHSHVYWYRQLPEEGLKFMVYLQKENIIDESGMPKERFSAEFPKEGPSILRIQQVVRGDSAAYFCASSPTGGFIETQYFGPGTRLLVL.

The rearrangement joins TRBV13 to TRBJ2-7; 7 positions agree with TRBD2. J was trimmed by 5 bases and V by 5 bases; bases with no gene match: 18. The CDR3 consists of 17 residues. Germline assignment: CDR1 PRHDT and CDR2 FYEKMQ (reference sequence). Here the CDR3 reads CASSHPWGEGQSNEQYF. The CDR3 DNA sequence: TGTGCCAGCAGCCACCCCTGGGGGGAGGGCCAGTCGAACGAGCAGTACTTC.

CDR3 loop: CASGDLAAGGLETQYF. CDR3 DNA sequence: TGTGCCAGCGGAGATCTGGCGGCGGGAGGGCTAGAGACCCAGTACTTC. The chain is built from TRBV7-9 and TRBJ2-5; TRBD2 matches 9 bases. CDR1 is SEHNR and CDR2 is FQNEAQ in the germline V gene (reference sequence). The V segment lost 8 bases and the J segment 4 bases; nucleotides outside the gene matches: 14. CDR3 length: 16 amino acids. Combining the CDR3 with reference TRBV7-9 and TRBJ2-5 gives the whole variable domain DTGVSQNPRHKITKRGQNVTFRCDPISEHNRLYWYRQTLGQGPEFLTYFQNEAQLEKSRLLSDRFSAERPKGSFSTLEIQRTEQGDSAMYLCASGDLAAGGLETQYFGPGTRLLVL.

The rearrangement joins TRBV27 to TRBJ2-7; 9 bases line up with TRBD1. CDR3 length: 14 residues. Trimming at V came to 2 bases and at J to 6 bases, leaving 5 bases not matched to a gene. Germline lookup yields CDR1 MNHEY and CDR2 SMNVEV (reference sequence). The CDR3 nucleotides are TGTGCCAGCAGTTTAGGGACAGGGTGGGGCGAGCAGTACTTC. As protein: CASSLGTGWGEQYF.